This T cell receptor (beta chain) was retrieved from a study of T cell clones after liver transplantation. Study background: Draws occurred before transplant, before withdrawal, and after complete or failed withdrawal.

This table comes from immunoSEQ multiplex PCR, and its TCRdb copy is limited to in-frame clones, with some not included. The repertoire holds roughly 120,000 clones, with 90% as singletons. Whole-study results and caveats: Graft donor-reactive T cells possibly entered the graft instead of undergoing deletion. In a couple of subjects, few donor cells limited the measurable donor-reactive repertoire.

Trimming stripped 4 bases from V and 8 bases from J, with 11 bases between. The CDR3 contains 13 residues. Germline CDR1 and CDR2: MNHNS and SASEGT. A remark on this clone: Its antigen is as yet unknown.

The input for sequencing was CD4+ T cells from blood, taken 12 months after liver transplant. The sequence came from a human patient who received a liver transplant. Part of the T cells may come from the graft donor. The chain carries TRBV6-1 and TRBJ2-2; possible D gene TRBD2, 5 bases. The CDR3 protein is CASSVTRLGELFF. Written as DNA, the CDR3 is TGTGCCAGCAGTGTAACTAGGTTGGGGGAGCTGTTTTTT.